Shown below are 15 T cell receptor beta chains from a single sample sequenced in a study of T cell responses to AZD1222 COVID-19 vaccine. Data came from immunoSEQ multiplex PCR; TCRdb stores just in-frame clones and leaves some out. This sample has some 99,000 clones, with 75% to 90% found just once. The sequencing here drew on peripheral blood, taken on day 0 of AZD1222 vaccination. These receptors were obtained from an adult in good health.

The chain uses TRBV13 and TRBJ2-1, with TRBD2 matching over 15 bases. The CDR3 has 16 residues. V shed 4 bases, J shed 9 bases, and the junction held 7 bases outside the gene matches. Germline V CDR1 and CDR2: PRHDT, FYEKMQ (reference sequence). CDR3 nucleotides: TGTGCCAGCAGCTCACAGGGACTAGCGGGAGGTGGTGAGCAGTTCTTC. Translated: CASSSQGLAGGGEQFF.

V gene TRBV30 combines with J gene TRBJ1-1; D is undetermined. CDR1 and CDR2 (germline): GTSNPN, SVGIG (reference sequence). Trimming left V 0 bases short and J 0 bases short, with 5 bases between. The CDR3 runs to 13 residues. CDR3: CAWSVHLNTEAFF. The CDR3 DNA follows: TGTGCCTGGAGTGTACATTTGAACACTGAAGCTTTCTTT.

On this clone: The germline gene is not matched at one end of the junction; a read error may be the cause. The chain has TRBV29-1 and TRBJ2-1; D is possibly TRBD1 (6 bases). CDR3 size: 13 residues. Germline assignment: CDR1 SQVTM and CDR2 ANQGSEA. The CDR3 region is CSAEGQGRNEQFF. Written as DNA, the CDR3 is TGCAGCGCTGAAGGGCAGGGGCGAAATGAGCAGTTCTTC.

The chain is built from TRBV10-1 and TRBJ1-6; no firm D call. V shed 11 bases and J shed 2 bases, with 22 bases lying between them. Germline V gene data show CDR1 as WNHNN and CDR2 as SYGVQD (reference sequence). The CDR3 is 17 amino acids. Written as DNA, the CDR3 is TGCGCCGGCCACCTGAAGATCTTGGACCCCTATAATTCACCCCTCCACTTT. This encodes CAGHLKILDPYNSPLHF.

CDR3 nucleotide sequence: TGTGCCAGCAGCCAAGGCCCGGGACGGTCTTATGGCTACACCTTC. Translating gives CASSQGPGRSYGYTF. The genes are TRBV3-1 (or the pseudogene TRBV3-2) and TRBJ1-2; D perhaps matches TRBD1 (5 bases). This CDR3 is built from 15 residues. CDR1 is LGHDT, CDR2 YNNKEL, per germline (reference sequence). Trimming left V 1 base short and J 5 bases short, with 14 bases between.

This clone was seen a single time. The chain has TRBV6-5 and TRBJ1-2, with a possible D match to TRBD1 (5 bases). From germline, CDR1 is MNHEY and CDR2 SVGAGI. V lost 2 bases and J lost 1, with 11 bases in between. The CDR3 sequence is 15 residues long. This CDR3 is CASSYGLQGNYGYTF. The CDR3 nucleotides read TGTGCCAGCAGTTACGGTCTGCAGGGTAACTATGGCTACACCTTC.

This clone was recorded a few times. This rearrangement joins TRBV5-3 to TRBJ1-6; D unclear. TRBV5-3 is reported as an ORF; its role is uncertain. Trimming removed 4 bases at V and 8 bases at J, with 13 bases between. The CDR3 extends over 14 amino acids. The CDR3 DNA sequence: TGTGCCAGAAGCCTCGGCGGTATGCATTCACCCCTCCACTTT. Protein product: CARSLGGMHSPLHF.

This clone was seen a single time. The gene calls are TRBV5-1 and TRBJ2-3; D is unclear. V was shortened by 0 bases and J by 5 bases, with 13 bases between the two germline ends. CDR1 is SGHRS and CDR2 is YFSETQ in the germline V gene. The CDR3 covers 15 residues. CDR3 coding DNA: TGCGCCAGCAGCTTGGAAACGAGCCCGGGAGATACGCAGTATTTT. Translating gives CASSLETSPGDTQYF.

A few counts support this clone. The V gene is TRBV20-1, the J gene TRBJ1-1, with no clear D. Germline values: CDR1 DFQATT, CDR2 SNEGSKA (reference sequence). This CDR3 comprises 11 residues. The germline V and J ends were trimmed by 3 bases and 6 bases, with 8 bases remaining between them. The CDR3 is CSARRLSEAFF. In DNA, the CDR3 is TGCAGTGCTAGGCGGCTTTCTGAAGCTTTCTTT.

This clone showed up just once. V usage is TRBV25-1 and J usage is TRBJ1-2; 7 nucleotides agree with TRBD1. The J segment lost 4 bases and the V segment lost 8 bases, leaving 7 bases of the junction unmatched. CDR1 and CDR2 (germline): MGHDK, SYGVNS. This CDR3 is 13 amino acids long. CDR3 region: CASSPGGSYGYTF. CDR3 coding DNA: TGTGCCAGCTCCCCAGGGGGTTCCTATGGCTACACCTTC.

V is TRBV27 and J is TRBJ2-7, with 10 bases matching TRBD2. Looked up from germline, CDR1 is MNHEY and CDR2 is SMNVEV (reference sequence). This CDR3 is 14 amino acids long. Trimming took 4 bases from V and 5 from J; bases not matched to a gene: 5. The CDR3, as DNA: TGTGCCAGCAGTTCCAAAGCGGGAGGGAACGAGCAGTACTTC. This encodes CASSSKAGGNEQYF.

V usage is TRBV4-2 and J usage is TRBJ2-7, with 14 bases matching TRBD2. V dropped 2 bases and J dropped 5; count of bases not matched to a gene: 2. Per germline, CDR1 LGHNA and CDR2 YNFKEQ. The CDR3 runs 15 residues. This chain's CDR3 is CASSQPGLAGDEQYF. The CDR3 nucleotides read TGTGCCAGCAGCCAACCGGGACTAGCGGGAGACGAGCAGTACTTC.

This chain links TRBV29-1 with TRBJ1-1; 8 bases match TRBD1. The germline V gene encodes CDR1 SQVTM and CDR2 ANQGSEA. After removal of 6 bases from V and 3 bases from J, the junction contained 6 bases not matched to a gene. The CDR3 extends over 13 amino acids. CDR3 nucleotides: TGCAGCGTGTTATACAGGGGGGACACTGAAGCTTTCTTT. It codes for CSVLYRGDTEAFF.

The V call is TRBV11-3, the J call TRBJ2-1; TRBD2 aligns across 9 bases. The CDR3 sequence is 16 residues long. Germline V gene data show CDR1 as SGHNT and CDR2 as YENEEA. V gave up 1 base and J gave up 7 bases; unmatched junction bases: 8. CDR3 loop: CASSLVSAGGANEQFF. The CDR3 DNA sequence: TGTGCCAGCAGCTTAGTTAGCGCGGGGGGGGCTAATGAGCAGTTCTTC.

The V and J genes are TRBV5-1 and TRBJ1-6; D is unresolved. The V end lost 1 base, the J end lost 7 bases, and 9 bases lay between the germline ends. Germline CDR1 is SGHRS and CDR2 is YFSETQ. The CDR3 is 14 amino acids. CDR3 in DNA: TGCGCCAGCAGCTTGTCGACATCAAATTCACCCCTCCACTTT. This encodes CASSLSTSNSPLHF.